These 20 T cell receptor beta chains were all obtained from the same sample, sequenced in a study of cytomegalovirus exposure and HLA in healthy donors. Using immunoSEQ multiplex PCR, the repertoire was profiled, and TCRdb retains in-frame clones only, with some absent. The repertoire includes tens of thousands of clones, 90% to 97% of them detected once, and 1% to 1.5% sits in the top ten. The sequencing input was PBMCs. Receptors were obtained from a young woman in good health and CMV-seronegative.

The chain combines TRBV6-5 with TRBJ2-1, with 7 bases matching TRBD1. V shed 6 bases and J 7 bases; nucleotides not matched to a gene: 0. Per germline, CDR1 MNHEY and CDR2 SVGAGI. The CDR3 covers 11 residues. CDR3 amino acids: CASRQGNEQFF. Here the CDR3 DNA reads TGTGCCAGCAGACAGGGGAATGAGCAGTTCTTC.

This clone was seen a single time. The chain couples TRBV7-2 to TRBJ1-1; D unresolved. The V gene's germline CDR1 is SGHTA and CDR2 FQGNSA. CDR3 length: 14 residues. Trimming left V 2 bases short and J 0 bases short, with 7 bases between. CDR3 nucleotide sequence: TGTGCCAGCAGCTTATCCGGAGTGAACACTGAAGCTTTCTTT. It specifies CASSLSGVNTEAFF.

Here the CDR3 reads CATKGALRGEQYF. CDR3 bases: TGTGCCACCAAGGGGGCTCTAAGGGGCGAGCAGTACTTC. This rearrangement joins TRBV27 to TRBJ2-7; 7 bases fit TRBD1. The germline CDR1 and CDR2 sequences are MNHEY and SMNVEV (reference sequence). This CDR3 has 13 residues. V shed 10 bases and J 6 bases; nucleotides not matched to a gene: 12.

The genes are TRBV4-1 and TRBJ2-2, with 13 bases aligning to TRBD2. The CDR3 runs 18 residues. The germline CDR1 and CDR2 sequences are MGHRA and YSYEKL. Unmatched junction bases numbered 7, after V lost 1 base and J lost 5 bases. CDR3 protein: CASSQGGLAGVGTGELFF. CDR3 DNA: TGCGCCAGCAGCCAAGGCGGACTAGCGGGAGTCGGGACCGGGGAGCTGTTTTTT.

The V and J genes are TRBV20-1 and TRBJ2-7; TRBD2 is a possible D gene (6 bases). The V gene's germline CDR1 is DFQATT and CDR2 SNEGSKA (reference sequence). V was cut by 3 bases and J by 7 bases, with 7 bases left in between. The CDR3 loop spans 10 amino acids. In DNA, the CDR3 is TGCAGTGCTAGCCGGGGGGAGCAGTACTTC. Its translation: CSASRGEQYF.

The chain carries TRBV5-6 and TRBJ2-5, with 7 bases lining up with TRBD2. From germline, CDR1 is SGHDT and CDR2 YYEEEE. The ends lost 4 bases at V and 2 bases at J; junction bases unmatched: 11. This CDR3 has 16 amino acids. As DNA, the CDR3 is TGTGCCAGCAGCCGCCGTGGGAGGGTAATTCAAGAGACCCAGTACTTC. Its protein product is CASSRRGRVIQETQYF. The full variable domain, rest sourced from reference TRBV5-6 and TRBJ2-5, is DAGVTQSPTHLIKTRGQQVTLRCSPKSGHDTVSWYQQALGQGPQFIFQYYEEEERQRGNFPDRFSGHQFPNYSSELNVNALLLGDSALYLCASSRRGRVIQETQYFGPGTRLLVL.

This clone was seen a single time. As DNA, the CDR3 is TGTGCCAGCAGCTTAGGGGGTGAGCAGTTCTTC. Protein product: CASSLGGEQFF. The gene calls are TRBV5-6 and TRBJ2-1; perhaps TRBD1 as D (6 bases). Trimming removed 2 bases from V and 9 bases from J, with 6 bases in between. Germline V gene lookup returns CDR1 SGHDT and CDR2 YYEEEE. The CDR3 runs 11 residues.

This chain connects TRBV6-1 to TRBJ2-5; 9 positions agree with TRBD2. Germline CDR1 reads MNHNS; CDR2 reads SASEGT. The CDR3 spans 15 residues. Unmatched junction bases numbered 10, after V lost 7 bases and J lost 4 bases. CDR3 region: CASTPRGGRGETQYF. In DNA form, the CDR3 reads TGTGCCAGCACCCCCCGGGGCGGGAGGGGAGAGACCCAGTACTTC.

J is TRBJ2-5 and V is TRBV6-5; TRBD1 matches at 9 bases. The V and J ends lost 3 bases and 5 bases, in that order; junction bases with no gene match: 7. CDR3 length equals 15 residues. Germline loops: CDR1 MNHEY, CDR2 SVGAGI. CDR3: CASSYEDRGWETQYF. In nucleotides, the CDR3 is TGTGCCAGCAGTTATGAGGACAGGGGCTGGGAGACCCAGTACTTC.

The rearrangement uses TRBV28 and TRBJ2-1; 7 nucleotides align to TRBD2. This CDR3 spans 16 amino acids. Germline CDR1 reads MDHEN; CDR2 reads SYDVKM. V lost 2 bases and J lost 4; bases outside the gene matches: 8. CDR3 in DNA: TGTGCCAGCAGTTTAGGGCCTAGCGGCACATACAATGAGCAGTTCTTC. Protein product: CASSLGPSGTYNEQFF.

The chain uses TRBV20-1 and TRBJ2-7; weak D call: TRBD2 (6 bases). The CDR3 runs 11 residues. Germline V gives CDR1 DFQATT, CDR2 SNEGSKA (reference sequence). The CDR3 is CSGGGPYEQYF. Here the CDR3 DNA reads TGCAGCGGGGGAGGTCCATACGAGCAGTACTTC.

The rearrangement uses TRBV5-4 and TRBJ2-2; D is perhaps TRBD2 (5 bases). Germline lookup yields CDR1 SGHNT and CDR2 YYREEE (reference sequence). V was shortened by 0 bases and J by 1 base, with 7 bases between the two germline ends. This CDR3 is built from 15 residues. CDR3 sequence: CASSLEAGNTGELFF. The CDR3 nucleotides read TGTGCCAGCAGCTTGGAGGCGGGGAACACCGGGGAGCTGTTTTTT.

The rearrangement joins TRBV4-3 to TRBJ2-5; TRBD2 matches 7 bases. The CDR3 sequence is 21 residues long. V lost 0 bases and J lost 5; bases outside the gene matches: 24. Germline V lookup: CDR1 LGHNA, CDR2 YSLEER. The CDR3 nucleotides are TGCGCCAGCAGCCAAGAGGGTTGGAGCGGTGGGAGGGCCTCTTGGGGTGAGACCCAGTACTTC. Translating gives CASSQEGWSGGRASWGETQYF.

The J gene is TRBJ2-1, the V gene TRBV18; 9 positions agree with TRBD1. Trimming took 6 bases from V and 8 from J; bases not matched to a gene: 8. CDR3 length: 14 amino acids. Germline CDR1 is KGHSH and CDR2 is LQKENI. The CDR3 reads CASSPRTGEDEQFF. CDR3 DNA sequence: TGTGCCAGCTCGCCTCGGACAGGGGAGGATGAGCAGTTCTTC.

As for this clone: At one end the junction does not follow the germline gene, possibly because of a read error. CDR3 coding DNA: TGTGTCAGCAGTTTATTGGGGGGGGTATACGAGCAGTACTTC. Its translation: CVSSLLGGVYEQYF. This rearrangement joins TRBV28 to TRBJ2-7, with 7 nucleotides matching TRBD2. The CDR3 loop spans 14 amino acids. CDR1 and CDR2 (germline): MDHEN, SYDVKM.

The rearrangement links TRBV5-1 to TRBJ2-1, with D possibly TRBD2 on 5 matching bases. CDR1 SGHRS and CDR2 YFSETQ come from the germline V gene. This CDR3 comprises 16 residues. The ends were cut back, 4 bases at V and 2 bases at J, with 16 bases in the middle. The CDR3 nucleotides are TGCGCCAGCAGCACCGACCCTAGCTCCCCCTACAATGAGCAGTTCTTC. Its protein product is CASSTDPSSPYNEQFF.

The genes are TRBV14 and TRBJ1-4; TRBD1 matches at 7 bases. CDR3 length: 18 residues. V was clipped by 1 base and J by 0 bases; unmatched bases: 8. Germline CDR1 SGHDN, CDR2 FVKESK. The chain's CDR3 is CASSQGNRGRATNEKLFF. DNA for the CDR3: TGTGCCAGCAGCCAAGGCAACAGGGGACGTGCAACTAATGAAAAACTGTTTTTT.

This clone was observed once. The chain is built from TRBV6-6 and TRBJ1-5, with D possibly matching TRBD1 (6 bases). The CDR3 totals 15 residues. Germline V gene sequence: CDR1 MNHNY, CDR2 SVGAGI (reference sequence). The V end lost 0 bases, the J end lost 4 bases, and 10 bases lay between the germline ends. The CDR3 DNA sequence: TGTGCCAGCAGTTACTCTGGGGGACAAAATCAGCCCCAGCATTTT. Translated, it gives CASSYSGGQNQPQHF.

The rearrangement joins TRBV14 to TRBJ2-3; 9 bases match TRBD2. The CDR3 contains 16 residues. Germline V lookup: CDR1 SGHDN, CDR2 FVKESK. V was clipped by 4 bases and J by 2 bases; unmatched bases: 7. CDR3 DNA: TGTGCCAGCAGCCCCGACCTAGCGGGGATCACAGATACGCAGTATTTT. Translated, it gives CASSPDLAGITDTQYF. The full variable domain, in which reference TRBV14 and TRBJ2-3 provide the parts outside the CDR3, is EAGVTQFPSHSVIEKGQTVTLRCDPISGHDNLYWYRRVMGKEIKFLLHFVKESKQDESGMPNNRFLAERTGGTYSTLKVQPAELEDSGVYFCASSPDLAGITDTQYFGPGTRLTVL.

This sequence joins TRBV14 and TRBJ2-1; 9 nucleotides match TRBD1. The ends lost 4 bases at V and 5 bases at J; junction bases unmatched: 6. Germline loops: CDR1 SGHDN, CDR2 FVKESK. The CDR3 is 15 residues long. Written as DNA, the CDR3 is TGTGCCAGCAGCCCCGGGACAGGGATCAACAATGAGCAGTTCTTC. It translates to CASSPGTGINNEQFF.